The rows below give T cell receptor beta chains drawn from one sample of a study of patients and donors after allogeneic stem cell transplantation. TCRdb called the RT-PCR reads again in MiXCR, with one record for every CDR3 protein. The repertoire holds 30,000 to 40,000 distinct CDR3 sequences, with roughly a third as singletons. The sequenced sample was blood, either unsorted or a sorted T cell fraction (not recorded which). The receptors were gathered from a human donor who was either an allogeneic HSCT recipient or a stem cell or donor lymphocyte infusion donor (not recorded which). It is not recorded whose cells these are; they may come from a transplant donor. CDR3s include the opening cysteine and the closing phenylalanine or tryptophan. The D gene is left open where the match is weak. Part of the rows lack a size; the others show once, few, many or a class for expanded clones.

TRBV21-1	TRBJ2-1	few	NA	CASSKVKGTSGGAFNEQFF	TGTGCCAGCAGCAAAGTTAAAGGGACTAGCGGGGGGGCCTTCAATGAGCAGTTCTTC
TRBV6-5	TRBJ2-1	NA	TRBD2	CASRRLAGDTEQFF	TGTGCCAGCAGACGACTAGCGGGAGATACTGAGCAGTTCTTC
TRBV7-9	TRBJ1-1	many	NA	CASSLFGDTEAFF	TGTGCCAGCAGCTTATTCGGGGACACTGAAGCTTTCTTT
TRBV29-1	TRBJ2-3	NA	TRBD2	CSVPGGAKTDTQYF	TGCAGCGTTCCGGGGGGGGCCAAAACAGATACGCAGTATTTT
TRBV24-1	TRBJ2-1	NA	NA	CATSDGSSYNEQFF	TGTGCCACCAGTGACGGAAGCTCCTACAATGAGCAGTTCTTC
TRBV20-1	TRBJ1-2	few	NA	CSASGVAYGYTF	TGCAGTGCTAGCGGGGTTGCCTATGGCTACACCTTC
TRBV4-2	TRBJ1-2	NA	TRBD1	CASSPMGQYFNGYTF	TGTGCCAGCAGCCCGATGGGACAGTACTTTAATGGCTACACCTTC
TRBV18	TRBJ2-5	NA	NA	CASSPRIVGETQYF	TGTGCCAGCTCACCACGAATAGTGGGAGAGACCCAGTACTTC
TRBV20-1	TRBJ1-5	few	NA	CSANRDVNQPQHF	TGCAGTGCTAACAGGGACGTAAACCAGCCCCAGCATTTT
TRBV4-2	TRBJ2-2	few	NA	CASSQGKLGELFF	TGTGCCAGCAGCCAGGGTAAACTCGGGGAGCTGTTTTTT
TRBV4-2	TRBJ1-1	NA	TRBD1	CASSQVDRENTEAFF	TGTGCCAGCAGCCAAGTCGACAGGGAAAACACTGAAGCTTTCTTT
TRBV5-6	TRBJ2-5	NA	NA	CASSLVFVRGEETQYF	TGTGCCAGCAGCTTGGTCTTTGTTAGGGGGGAAGAGACCCAGTACTTC
TRBV29-1	TRBJ2-1	NA	TRBD1	CSVGWTGGSDEQFF	TGCAGCGTTGGGTGGACAGGGGGCTCGGATGAGCAGTTCTTC
TRBV6-1	TRBJ1-2	NA	TRBD1	CASSRDRDSLSYGYTF	TGTGCCAGCAGCCGGGACAGGGATTCTTTAAGCTATGGCTACACCTTC
TRBV7-9	TRBJ1-3	many	NA	CRSGQDGNTIYF	TGCCGGAGTGGTCAGGATGGAAACACCATATATTTT
TRBV4-3	TRBJ1-3	many	NA	CASSLETGSFSSGNTIYF	TGCGCCAGCAGCCTGGAGACAGGTTCCTTCTCCTCTGGAAACACCATATATTTT
TRBV30	TRBJ1-1	few	NA	CAWSVTGQGEAFF	TGTGCCTGGAGCGTGACGGGACAAGGCGAAGCTTTCTTT
TRBV12-3/TRBV12-4	TRBJ1-1	NA	TRBD1	CASSPGTENTEAFF	TGTGCCAGCAGTCCAGGGACAGAGAACACTGAAGCTTTCTTT
TRBV20-1	TRBJ2-1	NA	TRBD2	CSASVSGGEYNEQFF	TGCAGTGCTAGTGTAAGCGGGGGGGAATACAATGAGCAGTTCTTC